The clone carrying this T cell receptor (beta chain) was found many times. Its specificity is not known. This record comes from a study of glioma-infiltrating T cells. Study outcomes and limitations: Tissue-blood divergence was below expectation in non-neoplastic patients, above in gliomas. Tissue and blood shared very few CDR3 sequences.

Per germline, CDR1 KGHSH and CDR2 LQKENI. The length of the CDR3 is 15 residues. V was cut by 2 bases and J by 1 base, with 11 bases left in between. TCR alpha and beta CDR3 regions were amplified from RNA using iRepertoire nested multiplex PCR. Input was roughly 85-400 ng of tissue mRNA or PBMC total RNA. TCRdb redid the calling of the multiplex PCR reads with MiXCR, one entry per CDR3 protein. This sample carries tens of thousands of distinct CDR3 sequences, less than 30% of them seen once, and the ten largest clones take approximately 7%. This sequence originates from a human donor with low-grade glioma or glioblastoma, undergoing nonglioma brain surgery, or in good health (not recorded which). Material for sequencing was glioma tissue, nonneoplastic brain tissue, or PBMCs (not recorded which). J is TRBJ1-1 and V is TRBV18; the D is unclear. The CDR3: CASSPIQTKNTEAFF. Written as DNA, the CDR3 is TGTGCCAGCTCACCAATACAGACAAAGAACACTGAAGCTTTCTTT.